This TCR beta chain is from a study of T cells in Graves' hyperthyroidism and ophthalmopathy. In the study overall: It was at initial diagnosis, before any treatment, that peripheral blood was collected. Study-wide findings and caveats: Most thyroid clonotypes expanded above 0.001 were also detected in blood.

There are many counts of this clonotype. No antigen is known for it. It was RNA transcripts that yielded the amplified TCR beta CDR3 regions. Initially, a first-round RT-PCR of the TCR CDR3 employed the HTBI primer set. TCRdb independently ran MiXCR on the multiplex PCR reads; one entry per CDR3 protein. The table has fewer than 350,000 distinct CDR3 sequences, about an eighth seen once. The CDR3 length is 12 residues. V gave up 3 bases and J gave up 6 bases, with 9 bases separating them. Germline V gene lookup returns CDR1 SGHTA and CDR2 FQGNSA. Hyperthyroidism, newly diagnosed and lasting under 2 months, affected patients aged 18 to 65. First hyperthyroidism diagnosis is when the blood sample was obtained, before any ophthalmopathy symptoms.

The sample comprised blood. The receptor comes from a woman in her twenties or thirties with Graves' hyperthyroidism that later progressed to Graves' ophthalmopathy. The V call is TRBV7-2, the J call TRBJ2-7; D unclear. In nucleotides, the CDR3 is TGTGCCAGCAGCTTCGGAGCGAGCGAGCAGTACTTC. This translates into CASSFGASEQYF.